The 13 T cell receptor beta chains below were found in one sample sequenced in a study of identical twins. Via MiXCR, TCRdb re-called the 5' RACE reads, giving one row per CDR3 protein. The table has 300,000 to 400,000 distinct CDR3 sequences, roughly an eighth seen once. The sample also formed part of further work on yellow fever vaccine responses in identical twins.

The sample consisted of CD8+ T cells sorted from blood. These receptors all stem from a woman aged 18-30 years in good health.

This chain links TRBV12-3 or TRBV12-4 with TRBJ2-4; D perhaps matches TRBD2 (6 bases). The CDR3 extends over 14 amino acids. Trimming removed 3 bases at V and 5 bases at J, with 11 bases between. CDR3 sequence (DNA): TGTGCCAGCAGTTTGGGGACTCCTCAAAACATTCAGTACTTC. This translates into CASSLGTPQNIQYF.

This clonotype has only a few counts. The rearrangement joins TRBV7-3 to TRBJ2-1; D may be TRBD1 (6 bases). Trimming took 7 bases from V and 7 from J, leaving 23 bases between them. This CDR3 spans 16 amino acids. The germline CDR1 and CDR2 sequences are SGHTA and FQGTGA. The CDR3 loop is CASTDPTGIRGNEQFF. Written as DNA, the CDR3 is TGTGCCAGCACCGACCCAACAGGGATCCGTGGGAATGAGCAGTTCTTC.

The chain uses TRBV6-6 and TRBJ2-1; 10 positions match TRBD2. Per germline, CDR1 MNHNY and CDR2 SVGAGI (reference sequence). CDR3 length equals 13 residues. Trimming cost V 6 bases and J 4 bases; bases outside gene matches: 0. The CDR3 region is CASRLAGYNEQFF. The CDR3 nucleotides are TGTGCCAGCAGACTAGCGGGGTACAATGAGCAGTTCTTC.

Many counts were recorded for this clonotype. The chain joins TRBV19 to TRBJ2-1, with D perhaps matching TRBD2 (5 bases). Germline V gene data show CDR1 as LNHDA and CDR2 as SQIVND (reference sequence). This CDR3 spans 17 amino acids. Trimming removed 3 bases at V and 2 bases at J, with 17 bases between. The DNA for the CDR3 is TGTGCCAGTAGTATGCCCGCGCAGGAGCGGACCTACAATGAGCAGTTCTTC. It is translated as CASSMPAQERTYNEQFF.

The genes are TRBV9 and TRBJ2-7; D is unclear. CDR1 and CDR2 (germline): SGDLS, YYNGEE. This CDR3 has 12 amino acids. The V gene lost 4 bases and the J gene lost 6 bases, with 11 bases spanning the gap. The CDR3 is CASSTLESEQYF. The CDR3 DNA sequence: TGTGCCAGCAGCACACTCGAGAGCGAGCAGTACTTC.

This sequence joins TRBV27 and TRBJ2-1, with D unclear. There are 15 residues in the CDR3. Between the trimmed V and J ends, which lost 7 bases and 2 bases, there was a span of 15 bases. Germline CDR1 and CDR2: MNHEY and SMNVEV (reference sequence). The chain's CDR3 is CASTPGNFAYNEQFF. As DNA, the CDR3 is TGTGCCAGCACCCCAGGCAATTTTGCCTACAATGAGCAGTTCTTC.

V is TRBV12-3 or TRBV12-4 and J is TRBJ1-5; D unclear. This CDR3 comprises 13 residues. Trimming removed 3 bases at V and 11 bases at J, with 14 bases between. The CDR3 reads CASSFAWSQSQHF. The CDR3, as DNA: TGTGCCAGCAGTTTCGCATGGAGCCAGTCCCAGCATTTT.

This sequence joins TRBV6-1 and TRBJ2-3; TRBD2 might be the D (6 bases). Germline V gene data show CDR1 as MNHNS and CDR2 as SASEGT. V lost 5 bases to trimming and J lost 1 base, with 25 bases between them. The CDR3 is 19 amino acids. The CDR3 DNA sequence: TGTGCCAGCAGTCCTCCTCGCATCGGGGCGGGACCTCGCACAGATACGCAGTATTTT. Translated, it gives CASSPPRIGAGPRTDTQYF.

V is TRBV7-8 and J is TRBJ1-2; possible D gene TRBD1, 6 bases. The CDR3 is 15 amino acids. From germline, CDR1 is SGHVS and CDR2 FQNEAQ. Trimming removed 5 bases from V and 0 bases from J, with 13 bases in between. CDR3 region: CASSIQGPANYGYTF. DNA of the CDR3: TGTGCCAGCAGCATACAGGGCCCAGCTAACTATGGCTACACCTTC.

DNA for the CDR3: TGTGCCAGCAGCTTATCGTTGACAGAGAACACTGAAGCTTTCTTT. It codes for CASSLSLTENTEAFF. The chain has TRBV7-6 and TRBJ1-1, with a tentative D call TRBD1 (5 bases). The CDR3 extends over 15 amino acids. Germline CDR1 and CDR2: SGHVS and FNYEAQ. The ends were cut back, 2 bases at V and 1 base at J, with 11 bases in the middle.

The chain links TRBV12-3 or TRBV12-4 to TRBJ2-1; 12 bases align to TRBD2. Trimming took 2 bases from V and 6 from J; bases not matched to a gene: 8. This CDR3 spans 17 amino acids. The CDR3 DNA sequence: TGTGCCAGCAGTTTAAGGCTAGCGGGAGGGCAGGGCAATGAGCAGTTCTTC. The encoded protein is CASSLRLAGGQGNEQFF.

In its sample, this clonotype was seen a few times. V is TRBV4-1 and J is TRBJ2-2; D uncertain. CDR3 length equals 14 residues. Germline V lookup: CDR1 MGHRA, CDR2 YSYEKL. With 1 base removed from V and 0 bases from J, the gap between germline ends came to 3 bases. CDR3 sequence reads: CASSQVPNTGELFF. DNA for the CDR3: TGCGCCAGCAGCCAAGTCCCGAACACCGGGGAGCTGTTTTTT.

This clonotype was observed many times. The chain recombines TRBV16 with TRBJ2-1; the D gene is possibly TRBD2 (5 bases). CDR1 KGHSY and CDR2 FQNENV come from the germline V gene. Trimming cost V 7 bases and J 2 bases, with 9 bases left between them. This CDR3 contains 13 residues. DNA of the CDR3: TGTGCCAGCACCTCCGGGACCTACAATGAGCAGTTCTTC. Translation gives CASTSGTYNEQFF.